The text below deals with one TCR beta chain. The antigen this receptor binds is unknown. Per-base quality was not reported, and no clone a single base away is much larger than it. V is pruned by 2 bases and J by 8 bases, leaving 6 bases of the junction without a gene match. CDR1 and CDR2, looked up from the germline V gene, are SGHRS and YFSETQ. The CDR3, cysteine through phenylalanine, is 13 amino acids long. Only CDR3 DNA remains: 39 bases, in frame from the first base. The data belong to a study of blood T cell repertoires in COVID-19 (dated by TCRdb to 2019 to 2021). The study in broad terms: Collaborator samples came from the United States, Italy and Spain and covered acute and convalescent phases of COVID-19. The material from the prospective study consisted of cDNA or gDNA derived from T cells, B-cell-depleted T cells, or PBMCs. Deeply sampled blood TCRbeta repertoires from subjects exposed to, actively infected with, or recovered from COVID-19 were included in the dataset. A freely available public database, intended as a resource for researchers studying the immune response to SARS-CoV-2, is where the repertoires were released. Samples came from the ongoing ImmuneRACE study (first 160 participants) plus 1,254 subjects from 6 global collaborators. A de-identified subject ID, COVID-19 status, age in years and sex were almost always included in the sample metadata. Where available, HLA class I and class II types were obtained from metadata supplied by the sample provider rather than from assay-based typing. The paper's findings and limits, for the study overall: The quantity of clinical and demographic metadata differed by source and by participant and was supplied without curation.

The collaborating institutions used their own protocols to collect whole blood in K2EDTA tubes. For TCRbeta analysis, collaborators shipped samples in one of three forms: frozen whole blood, isolated PBMCs, or DNA extracted from either of those sample types. TCRbeta CDR3 regions were amplified from genomic DNA by means of the immunoSEQ Assay, a bias-controlled multiplex PCR. As for the original processing: Within the assay, amplification of reference gene primers was used to estimate how many nucleated cells each sample contained. To quantify the absolute abundance of each unique TCRbeta CDR3 rearrangement, sequence reads were collapsed and filtered. For each sample, productive Simpson clonality was calculated by taking the square root of Simpson's diversity index across productive rearrangements. TCRdb mirrors the immuneACCESS table, restricted to in-frame sequences. Some clones are absent from its copies; in checked studies, under half trace to an unresolved V gene, and the reason for the others is unknown. V and J calls and clone size come straight from that table; D and trimming were deduced from the DNA. A total of under 500,000 clones appear in this sample, roughly 89% of them only once. In total, the top ten clones hold 4% to 5.5% of the sample.

The V and J genes are TRBV5-1 and TRBJ1-1, and TRBD1 matches 7 of the central bases. The receptor was isolated from a woman in her twenties or thirties with acute or convalescent COVID-19. The sequencing sample was made of peripheral blood. CDR3 region: CASSLRGQMEAFF. The nucleotides read TGCGCCAGCAGCTTAAGGGGACAGATGGAAGCTTTCTTT.